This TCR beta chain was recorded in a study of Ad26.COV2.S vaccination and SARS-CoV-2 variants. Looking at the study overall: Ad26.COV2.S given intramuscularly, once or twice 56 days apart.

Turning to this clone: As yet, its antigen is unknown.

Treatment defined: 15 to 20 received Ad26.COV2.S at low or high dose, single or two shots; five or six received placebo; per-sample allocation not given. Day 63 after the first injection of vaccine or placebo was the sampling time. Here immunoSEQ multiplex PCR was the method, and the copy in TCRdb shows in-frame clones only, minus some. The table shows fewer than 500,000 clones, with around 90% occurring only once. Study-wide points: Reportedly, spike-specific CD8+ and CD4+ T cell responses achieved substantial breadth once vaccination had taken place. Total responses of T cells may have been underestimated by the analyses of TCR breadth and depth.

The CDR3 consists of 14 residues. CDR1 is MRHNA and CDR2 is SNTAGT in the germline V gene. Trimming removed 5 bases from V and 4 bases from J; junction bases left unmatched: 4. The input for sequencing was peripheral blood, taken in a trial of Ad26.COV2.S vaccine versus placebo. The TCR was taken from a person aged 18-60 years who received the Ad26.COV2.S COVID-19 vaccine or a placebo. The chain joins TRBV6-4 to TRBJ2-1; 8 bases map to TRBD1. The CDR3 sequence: CASSQDRVYNEQFF. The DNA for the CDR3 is TGTGCCAGCAGTCAGGACAGGGTATACAATGAGCAGTTCTTC.